This is a list of T cell receptor beta chains from one sample in a study of blood T cell repertoires in COVID-19. TCRdb's table, derived via immunoSEQ multiplex PCR, lists solely in-frame clones and lacks some. The table includes approximately 200,000 clones, 70% to 90% detected once. Material for sequencing was PBMCs or T cells enriched from blood (not recorded which). The source is a man aged 25 to 45 who had recovered from COVID-19. Each CDR3 is given with its conserved first and last residue. A D gene is named only where the DNA matches it firmly. Not every row has a clone size; where given, it reads once, few, many or a size class.

CDR3 protein: CASSQRGGASTDTQYF
CDR3 DNA: TGTGCCAGCAGCCAGAGGGGCGGGGCCAGCACAGATACGCAGTATTTT
D gene: NA
clone size: NA
J gene: TRBJ2-3
V gene: TRBV3-1/TRBV3-2

CDR3 protein: CASFEGGPVSIRYGYTF
CDR3 DNA: TGTGCCAGCTTTGAGGGCGGCCCGGTTTCGATTCGCTATGGCTACACCTTC
D gene: NA
clone size: NA
J gene: TRBJ1-2
V gene: TRBV28

CDR3 protein: CASSPLAGEVYEQYF
CDR3 DNA: TGCGCCAGCAGCCCACTAGCGGGAGAGGTCTACGAGCAGTACTTC
D gene: TRBD2
clone size: NA
J gene: TRBJ2-7
V gene: TRBV5-1

CDR3 protein: CAWSVWGVGQPQHF
CDR3 DNA: TGTGCCTGGAGCGTCTGGGGAGTAGGACAGCCCCAGCATTTT
D gene: NA
clone size: NA
J gene: TRBJ1-5
V gene: TRBV30

CDR3 protein: CASSGGSYEQYF
CDR3 DNA: TGTGCCAGTAGTGGGGGGTCCTACGAGCAGTACTTC
D gene: NA
clone size: few
J gene: TRBJ2-7
V gene: TRBV19

CDR3 protein: CASSLAGGEDYEQYF
CDR3 DNA: TGTGCCAGCAGTTTAGCCGGGGGGGAGGACTACGAGCAGTACTTC
D gene: TRBD2
clone size: NA
J gene: TRBJ2-7
V gene: TRBV28

CDR3 protein: CASRKQIFYEQYF
CDR3 DNA: TGCGCCAGCAGAAAACAGATCTTCTACGAGCAGTACTTC
D gene: NA
clone size: NA
J gene: TRBJ2-7
V gene: TRBV10-1

CDR3 protein: CASSLDQDSYNSPLHF
CDR3 DNA: TGTGCCAGCAGCTTGGATCAGGATTCCTATAATTCACCCCTCCACTTT
D gene: NA
clone size: NA
J gene: TRBJ1-6
V gene: TRBV5-8

CDR3 protein: CASIGGGYNEQFF
CDR3 DNA: TGTGCCAGCATAGGCGGGGGGTACAATGAGCAGTTCTTC
D gene: TRBD2
clone size: NA
J gene: TRBJ2-1
V gene: TRBV6-5

CDR3 protein: CASSETSGDNEQFF
CDR3 DNA: TGTGCCAGCAGTGAGACTAGCGGGGACAATGAGCAGTTCTTC
D gene: TRBD2
clone size: once
J gene: TRBJ2-1
V gene: TRBV9

CDR3 protein: CATSDSSTGVVDQPQHF
CDR3 DNA: TGTGCCACCAGTGATTCATCGACAGGGGTGGTCGATCAGCCCCAGCATTTT
D gene: TRBD1
clone size: NA
J gene: TRBJ1-5
V gene: TRBV24-1

CDR3 protein: CASSPDRVLDTEAFF
CDR3 DNA: TGCGCCAGCAGCCCGGACAGGGTTCTGGACACTGAAGCTTTCTTT
D gene: TRBD1
clone size: once
J gene: TRBJ1-1
V gene: TRBV5-1

CDR3 protein: CASSLDRYEQYF
CDR3 DNA: TGTGCCAGCAGCTTAGATCGCTACGAGCAGTACTTC
D gene: NA
clone size: many
J gene: TRBJ2-7
V gene: TRBV11-2

CDR3 protein: CSARVGRFSPLHF
CDR3 DNA: TGCAGTGCTCGTGTTGGCAGATTTTCACCCCTCCACTTT
D gene: NA
clone size: once
J gene: TRBJ1-6
V gene: TRBV20-1

CDR3 protein: CASSSAPRGGLDTQYF
CDR3 DNA: TGTGCCAGCAGCTCCGCCCCTCGGGGGGGCTTAGATACGCAGTATTTT
D gene: TRBD2
clone size: few
J gene: TRBJ2-3
V gene: TRBV7-2

CDR3 protein: CASSPGIQGPVHGNTIYF
CDR3 DNA: TGTGCCAGCAGCCCAGGCATACAGGGGCCCGTCCATGGAAACACCATATATTTT
D gene: TRBD1
clone size: NA
J gene: TRBJ1-3
V gene: TRBV7-6

CDR3 protein: CASSLAPGQGFYEQYF
CDR3 DNA: TGCGCCAGCAGCTTGGCACCGGGACAGGGTTTCTACGAGCAGTACTTC
D gene: TRBD1
clone size: NA
J gene: TRBJ2-7
V gene: TRBV5-1

CDR3 protein: CASSSDRTNYGYTF
CDR3 DNA: TGTGCCAGCAGCTCGGACAGAACAAACTATGGCTACACCTTC
D gene: NA
clone size: NA
J gene: TRBJ1-2
V gene: TRBV7-2

CDR3 protein: CASTPSPGADLFGEAFF
CDR3 DNA: TGTGCCAGCACCCCGTCCCCAGGGGCAGACCTATTTGGTGAAGCTTTCTTT
D gene: NA
clone size: NA
J gene: TRBJ1-1
V gene: TRBV28

CDR3 protein: CASSQVTLHPRDYQNEQFF
CDR3 DNA: TGCGCCAGCAGCCAAGTTACCCTTCATCCCCGGGACTACCAAAATGAGCAGTTCTTC
D gene: TRBD2
clone size: NA
J gene: TRBJ2-1
V gene: TRBV4-1

CDR3 protein: CSPQTGDYEQYF
CDR3 DNA: TGCAGCCCTCAAACAGGGGACTACGAGCAGTACTTC
D gene: TRBD1
clone size: once
J gene: TRBJ2-7
V gene: TRBV29-1

CDR3 protein: CASSSDQGIRTTEAFF
CDR3 DNA: TGTGCCAGCAGCTCGGACCAGGGTATCCGTACCACTGAAGCTTTCTTT
D gene: NA
clone size: NA
J gene: TRBJ1-1
V gene: TRBV5-6

CDR3 protein: CAISEFEGRGVGYTF
CDR3 DNA: TGTGCCATCAGTGAGTTTGAGGGAAGAGGAGTTGGCTACACCTTC
D gene: NA
clone size: NA
J gene: TRBJ1-2
V gene: TRBV10-3

CDR3 protein: CASSFLVIRLSNYGYTF
CDR3 DNA: TGTGCCAGCAGTTTTCTGGTCATTAGACTTTCTAACTATGGCTACACCTTC
D gene: NA
clone size: few
J gene: TRBJ1-2
V gene: TRBV28

CDR3 protein: CASSYGASGNYEQYF
CDR3 DNA: TGTGCCAGCAGTTACGGGGCTAGCGGAAACTACGAGCAGTACTTC
D gene: TRBD2
clone size: NA
J gene: TRBJ2-7
V gene: TRBV6-5

CDR3 protein: CASRDRGSSGNTIYF
CDR3 DNA: TGTGCCAGCAGGGACAGGGGGAGCTCTGGAAACACCATATATTTT
D gene: NA
clone size: few
J gene: TRBJ1-3
V gene: TRBV21-1

CDR3 protein: CASSSPVLGYTF
CDR3 DNA: TGTGCCAGCAGTTCCCCGGTGCTGGGCTACACCTTC
D gene: NA
clone size: NA
J gene: TRBJ1-2
V gene: TRBV28

CDR3 protein: CASSYRGNGYTF
CDR3 DNA: TGTGCCAGCAGTTACAGGGGGAATGGCTACACCTTC
D gene: NA
clone size: NA
J gene: TRBJ1-2
V gene: TRBV6-5

CDR3 protein: CATSRDAGLNEKLFF
CDR3 DNA: TGTGCCACCAGCAGAGATGCAGGCCTCAATGAAAAACTGTTTTTT
D gene: NA
clone size: NA
J gene: TRBJ1-4
V gene: TRBV15

CDR3 protein: CASTADRAIDSPLHF
CDR3 DNA: TGTGCCAGCACTGCGGACAGGGCTATAGATTCACCCCTCCACTTT
D gene: TRBD1
clone size: NA
J gene: TRBJ1-6
V gene: TRBV27

CDR3 protein: CASSLQGSGEQFF
CDR3 DNA: TGTGCCAGCTCACTACAGGGGTCGGGTGAGCAGTTCTTC
D gene: TRBD1
clone size: few
J gene: TRBJ2-1
V gene: TRBV18

CDR3 protein: CASQTGGVNTEAFF
CDR3 DNA: TGCGCCAGCCAGACAGGGGGCGTTAACACTGAAGCTTTCTTT
D gene: TRBD1
clone size: NA
J gene: TRBJ1-1
V gene: TRBV5-1

CDR3 protein: CASSVPEGGNEQFF
CDR3 DNA: TGTGCCAGCAGCGTGCCTGAAGGGGGCAATGAGCAGTTCTTC
D gene: NA
clone size: NA
J gene: TRBJ2-1
V gene: TRBV9

CDR3 protein: CASSKELRQTRNQAQHF
CDR3 DNA: TGTGCCAGCAGCAAAGAACTACGACAGACTCGCAATCAGGCCCAGCATTTT
D gene: NA
clone size: NA
J gene: TRBJ1-5
V gene: TRBV21-1

CDR3 protein: CASSSRQVYGYTF
CDR3 DNA: TGTGCCAGCAGCTCCCGGCAGGTCTATGGCTACACCTTC
D gene: NA
clone size: NA
J gene: TRBJ1-2
V gene: TRBV9

CDR3 protein: CASSQGGSYGYTF
CDR3 DNA: TGCGCCAGCAGCCAAGGTGGCAGCTATGGCTACACCTTC
D gene: NA
clone size: NA
J gene: TRBJ1-2
V gene: TRBV4-1

CDR3 protein: CASSLAAGTEAFF
CDR3 DNA: TGCGCCAGCAGCTTGGCCGCAGGAACTGAAGCTTTCTTT
D gene: NA
clone size: NA
J gene: TRBJ1-1
V gene: TRBV5-1

CDR3 protein: CASSVFWGRNTGELFF
CDR3 DNA: TGTGCCAGCAGCGTTTTTTGGGGCCGGAACACCGGGGAGCTGTTTTTT
D gene: NA
clone size: NA
J gene: TRBJ2-2
V gene: TRBV9

CDR3 protein: CASSIDREIFNSNQPQHF
CDR3 DNA: TGTGCCAGTAGTATCGACAGGGAAATCTTCAATAGCAATCAGCCCCAGCATTTT
D gene: TRBD1
clone size: NA
J gene: TRBJ1-5
V gene: TRBV19

CDR3 protein: CASSLRPTALNTEAFF
CDR3 DNA: TGTGCCAGCAGCCTTCGCCCGACAGCTTTGAACACTGAAGCTTTCTTT
D gene: NA
clone size: NA
J gene: TRBJ1-1
V gene: TRBV11-2

CDR3 protein: CASSYILAGNTGELFF
CDR3 DNA: TGTGCCAGCAGTTACATACTAGCGGGGAACACCGGGGAGCTGTTTTTT
D gene: TRBD2
clone size: few
J gene: TRBJ2-2
V gene: TRBV6-5

CDR3 protein: CASTETSGSRYEQFF
CDR3 DNA: TGTGCCAGCACCGAGACTAGCGGGAGTCGGTATGAGCAGTTCTTC
D gene: TRBD2
clone size: NA
J gene: TRBJ2-1
V gene: TRBV7-2

CDR3 protein: CASSAGGVGEKLFF
CDR3 DNA: TGCGCCAGCAGTGCAGGGGGCGTCGGGGAAAAACTGTTTTTT
D gene: TRBD1
clone size: NA
J gene: TRBJ1-4
V gene: TRBV5-1

CDR3 protein: CASSKTPGTANYEQYF
CDR3 DNA: TGTGCCAGCAGCAAAACCCCTGGGACAGCGAACTACGAGCAGTACTTC
D gene: NA
clone size: NA
J gene: TRBJ2-7
V gene: TRBV21-1

CDR3 protein: CASREGGVGTEAFF
CDR3 DNA: TGTGCCAGCAGGGAGGGAGGGGTCGGCACTGAAGCTTTCTTT
D gene: NA
clone size: NA
J gene: TRBJ1-1
V gene: TRBV25-1

CDR3 protein: CASSQGRKAGFYEQYF
CDR3 DNA: TGTGCCAGCAGCCAAGGACGCAAAGCGGGGTTCTACGAGCAGTACTTC
D gene: TRBD2
clone size: NA
J gene: TRBJ2-7
V gene: TRBV4-2

CDR3 protein: CSALSNGEQYF
CDR3 DNA: TGCAGTGCCCTTAGTAACGGCGAGCAGTACTTC
D gene: NA
clone size: NA
J gene: TRBJ2-7
V gene: TRBV20-1

CDR3 protein: CASSLAGRYNEQFF
CDR3 DNA: TGTGCCAGCAGCTTAGCTGGCAGATACAATGAGCAGTTCTTC
D gene: NA
clone size: NA
J gene: TRBJ2-1
V gene: TRBV11-2

CDR3 protein: CASSQDPRWAEAFF
CDR3 DNA: TGTGCCAGCAGCCAAGATCCCAGGTGGGCTGAAGCTTTCTTT
D gene: NA
clone size: NA
J gene: TRBJ1-1
V gene: TRBV3-1/TRBV3-2

CDR3 protein: CASTPTGGGVGYGYTF
CDR3 DNA: TGTGCCAGTACCCCTACGGGAGGGGGCGTCGGTTATGGCTACACCTTC
D gene: TRBD1
clone size: NA
J gene: TRBJ1-2
V gene: TRBV19